The 10 T cell receptor beta chains given below trace back to one sample, sequenced in a study of T cell clonality in common variable immunodeficiency. Using immunoSEQ multiplex PCR, the repertoire was profiled, and TCRdb retains in-frame clones only, with some absent. There are approximately 40,000 clones in the sample, none observed a single time. The sample comprised peripheral blood mononuclear cells. These receptors were collected from a person aged 18 to 75 in good health.

The sample holds many counts of this clone. The read ends 3 residues before the CDR3 terminus; that terminus is restored from the germline J gene. The V gene is TRBV6-1, the J gene TRBJ2-1, with D possibly matching TRBD1 (5 bases). The length of the CDR3 is 17 residues. Germline CDR1 and CDR2: MNHNS and SASEGT. V was shortened by 2 bases and J by 5 bases, with 19 bases between the two germline ends. The CDR3 protein is CASSEWAGRGWNNEQFF. The DNA read from the CDR3 is TGTGCCAGCAGTGAATGGGCTGGAAGGGGTTGGAACAATGAG.

This clone was observed at least ten times. The DNA ends 3 residues before the CDR3 does, and the rest of the CDR3 is filled in from the germline J gene. The gene calls are TRBV20-1 and TRBJ2-5; TRBD1 agrees at 7 bases. Per the germline V gene, CDR1 is DFQATT and CDR2 is SNEGSKA (reference sequence). The CDR3 is made up of 12 amino acids. With 6 bases clipped from V and 3 bases from J, the junction kept 4 bases outside the gene matches. The CDR3 spells CSADDREETQYF. The sequenced CDR3 bases are TGCAGTGCAGATGACAGGGAAGAGACC.

This clone was counted ten times or more. The read ends 3 residues before the CDR3 terminus; that terminus is restored from the germline J gene. V is TRBV27 and J is TRBJ1-5; D possibly corresponds to TRBD1 (6 bases). Looked up from germline, CDR1 is MNHEY and CDR2 is SMNVEV (reference sequence). Trimming left V 8 bases short and J 6 bases short, with 20 bases between. The CDR3 is 15 amino acids. The CDR3 spells CASSDRRAFGQPQHF. The sequenced part of the CDR3 DNA is TGTGCCAGCTCGGACAGACGGGCATTTGGTCAGCCC.

This clone was observed many times. The read ends 3 residues before the CDR3 terminus; that terminus is restored from the germline J gene. The chain links TRBV5-1 to TRBJ2-3; D not certain. V was pared by 5 bases and J by 0 bases, with 13 bases between. Germline V lookup: CDR1 SGHRS, CDR2 YFSETQ. The CDR3 loop spans 15 amino acids. CDR3 bases read: TGCGCCAGCAGATCCCAGGTTGCTAGCACAGATACG. This gives the protein CASRSQVASTDT. The complete CDR3 sequence is CASRSQVASTDTQYF.

This clone was picked up many times. The CDR3 extends 3 residues past the end of the read, so its final part is completed from the germline J gene. The V call is TRBV7-2, the J call TRBJ2-7; D possibly corresponds to TRBD2 (5 bases). With 5 bases removed from V and 4 bases from J, the gap between germline ends came to 15 bases. CDR3 size: 14 residues. Germline V gives CDR1 SGHTA, CDR2 FQGNSA. The sequenced part of the CDR3 DNA is TGTGCCAGCAGCCCCAGCCTAGCCGCATACGAG. It codes for CASSPSLAAYE. From start to end, the CDR3 is CASSPSLAAYEQYF.

In its sample, this clone was seen many times. Read coverage stops 3 residues before the CDR3 terminus; the germline J gene supplies the remainder. The chain uses TRBV7-2 and TRBJ2-5; 7 bases fit TRBD2. The germline V gene encodes CDR1 SGHTA and CDR2 FQGNSA. CDR3 length: 14 amino acids. The trim removed 4 bases at V and 4 bases at J, leaving 6 bases unmatched. The CDR3 region is CASSSPTSPETQYF. Incomplete CDR3 DNA: TGTGCCAGCAGCTCGCCGACTAGCCCAGAGACC.

In this sample, this clone turned up many times. The CDR3 is cut off 3 residues early in the read; its end comes from the germline J gene. The genes are TRBV19 and TRBJ1-2, with 9 nucleotides matching TRBD1. CDR3 length equals 14 residues. Germline CDR1 LNHDA, CDR2 SQIVND (reference sequence). Trimming removed 6 bases from V and 4 bases from J; junction bases left unmatched: 6. CDR3 DNA, as far as it was read: TGTGCCAGTAGATCGACAGGGGGGAGCTATGGC. Its translation: CASRSTGGSYG. The entire CDR3 sequence reads CASRSTGGSYGYTF.

Many counts were recorded for this clone. The read terminates 3 residues ahead of where the CDR3 ends, so the germline J gene completes it. V usage is TRBV5-1 and J usage is TRBJ1-2, with TRBD1 matching 8 bases. CDR3 length: 15 amino acids. V was clipped by 4 bases and J by 1 base; unmatched bases: 6. Germline CDR1 and CDR2: SGHRS and YFSETQ. The sequenced part of the CDR3 DNA is TGCGCCAGCAGCCCAGGACAGGGAGTTAACTATGGC. This translates into CASSPGQGVNYG. From start to end, the CDR3 is CASSPGQGVNYGYTF.

This clone appeared many times. The sequenced fragment ends 3 residues before the CDR3 boundary, so the rest is inferred from the germline J gene. Other DNA sequences in the same sample also yield this CDR3. The V and J genes are TRBV29-1 and TRBJ1-2; the D gene is possibly TRBD1 (6 bases). V lost 3 bases and J lost 5, with 7 bases in between. CDR1 is SQVTM, CDR2 ANQGSEA, per germline. The CDR3 is 11 residues long. Partial CDR3 DNA: TGCAGCGTTGAGGGGGCATATGGC. Encoded protein: CSVEGAYG. In full, the CDR3 is CSVEGAYGYTF.

This clone was recorded many times. Read sequence stops 3 residues before the CDR3 end, and the germline J gene provides the missing end. V is TRBV20-1 and J is TRBJ1-2; 9 positions match TRBD1. J gave up 7 bases and V 6 bases, and 12 bases lay outside the gene matches. The CDR3 runs to 14 residues. Looked up from germline, CDR1 is DFQATT and CDR2 is SNEGSKA (reference sequence). The CDR3 DNA, read in part, is TGCAGTGCAGCTACCGGGACAGGGATAAGTGGC. Its protein product is CSAATGTGISG. The entire CDR3 reads CSAATGTGISGYTF.